Listed here are 31 T cell receptor beta chains from one sample, sequenced in a study of CD8 T cells in Susac syndrome. It was with random hexamers that roughly 0.45 to 1 ug RNA was reverse transcribed. Each CDR3 protein is one row after TCRdb ran MiXCR on the immunoSEQ multiplex PCR reads. The sample records 150,000 or so distinct CDR3 sequences, around 95% being singletons. Sequencing used CD8+ T cells from PBMCs. These receptors came from a human donor with multiple sclerosis.

This clonotype was counted a single time. The V call is TRBV2, the J call TRBJ1-1, with 8 bases aligning to TRBD1. The CDR3 has 12 amino acids. Germline V gives CDR1 SNHLY, CDR2 FYNNEI. The V gene end was trimmed by 10 bases and the J gene end by 13 bases; junction bases not matched to a gene: 14. The CDR3 DNA reads TGTGCCATCCTGACAGGGGCAAGAATCTATTTCTTT. Translation: CAILTGARIYFF.

This chain uses TRBV9 with TRBJ2-7; 9 nucleotides match TRBD1. The CDR3 is 17 amino acids. Trimming at V came to 0 bases and at J to 5 bases, leaving 12 bases not matched to a gene. Germline V gene lookup returns CDR1 SGDLS and CDR2 YYNGEE. The CDR3: CASSVGGGTGTPHEQYF. DNA of the CDR3: TGTGCCAGCAGCGTAGGGGGGGGGACAGGGACACCCCACGAGCAGTACTTC.

The chain uses TRBV2 and TRBJ2-7; D is possibly TRBD2 (6 bases). This CDR3 has 12 residues. Trimming pared 6 bases from V and 5 bases from J, leaving 11 bases between. Germline assignment: CDR1 SNHLY and CDR2 FYNNEI. The CDR3 bases are TGTGCCAGCAGGGCAGGGAGGAACGAGCAGTACTTC. Translating gives CASRAGRNEQYF.

The rearrangement links TRBV5-6 to TRBJ2-7; D remains unclear. Trimming stripped 0 bases from V and 5 bases from J, with 15 bases between. Looked up from germline, CDR1 is SGHDT and CDR2 is YYEEEE. This CDR3 contains 15 residues. Here the CDR3 reads CASSLVGNEFDEQYF. CDR3 coding DNA: TGTGCCAGCAGCTTGGTAGGGAATGAGTTTGACGAGCAGTACTTC. The full variable domain, in which reference TRBV5-6 and TRBJ2-7 provide the parts outside the CDR3, is DAGVTQSPTHLIKTRGQQVTLRCSPKSGHDTVSWYQQALGQGPQFIFQYYEEEERQRGNFPDRFSGHQFPNYSSELNVNALLLGDSALYLCASSLVGNEFDEQYFGPGTRLTVT.

This clonotype was seen more than once but under ten times. The chain employs TRBV13 and TRBJ2-3; 9 bases are a match to TRBD1. Germline assignment: CDR1 PRHDT and CDR2 FYEKMQ (reference sequence). Trimming at V came to 5 bases and at J to 1 base, leaving 4 bases not matched to a gene. The CDR3 sequence is 15 residues long. CDR3 sequence (DNA): TGTGCCAGCAGCCCCCGGGACAGGGGCACAGATACGCAGTATTTT. It yields the protein CASSPRDRGTDTQYF. The full variable domain, with the rest looked up from reference TRBV13 and TRBJ2-3, is AAGVIQSPRHLIKEKRETATLKCYPIPRHDTVYWYQQGPGQDPQFLISFYEKMQSDKGSIPDRFSAQQFSDYHSELNMSSLELGDSALYFCASSPRDRGTDTQYFGPGTRLTVL.

The chain joins TRBV30 to TRBJ2-7; 9 bases agree with TRBD2. J was trimmed by 4 bases and V by 4 bases; bases with no gene match: 8. Germline V lookup: CDR1 GTSNPN, CDR2 SVGIG (reference sequence). The CDR3 consists of 14 residues. CDR3 nucleotide sequence: TGTGCCTGGACTCCTTTGGCGGGGGGGTACGAGCAGTACTTC. This translates into CAWTPLAGGYEQYF.

For the CDR3, the DNA is TGTGCCATCACTAGGGACACCTCCTACGAGCAGTACTTC. This translates into CAITRDTSYEQYF. The rearrangement joins TRBV10-3 to TRBJ2-7, with D possibly being TRBD1 (6 bases). V lost 7 bases and J 0 bases, leaving 10 bases between the germline ends. The CDR3 has 13 amino acids. Germline CDR1 and CDR2: ENHRY and SYGVKD.

The chain combines TRBV12-3 or TRBV12-4 with TRBJ1-2; TRBD1 is a possible D gene (5 bases). This CDR3 contains 10 residues. V gave up 11 bases and J gave up 7 bases, with 11 bases separating them. The CDR3 here is CAVAGSGYTF. Here the CDR3 DNA reads TGTGCCGTGGCAGGGAGTGGCTACACCTTC.

This chain links TRBV6-5 with TRBJ2-7; D is perhaps TRBD2 (6 bases). The germline CDR1 and CDR2 sequences are MNHEY and SVGAGI. The CDR3 is 13 residues long. V shed 6 bases and J shed 3 bases, with 12 bases lying between them. The DNA for the CDR3 is TGTGCCAGCAGACCGGCGGGGTACTACGAGCAGTACTTC. Encoded protein: CASRPAGYYEQYF.

CDR3 protein: CASRRGPETQYF. The DNA of the CDR3 is TGTGCCAGCAGGAGGGGGCCAGAGACCCAGTACTTC. V gene TRBV12-3 or TRBV12-4 combines with J gene TRBJ2-5; 7 positions agree with TRBD1. This CDR3 spans 12 amino acids. Germline trimming cut 6 bases from V and 4 bases from J; bases unmatched to any gene: 2.

The rearrangement links TRBV29-1 to TRBJ2-7; weak D call: TRBD2 (5 bases). CDR3 length equals 13 residues. The V and J ends lost 3 bases and 1 base respectively, with 10 bases between them. The germline V gene has CDR1 SQVTM and CDR2 ANQGSEA. The CDR3 DNA is TGCAGCGTTGATGGAGGAGGATCCTACGAGCAGTACTTC. It is translated as CSVDGGGSYEQYF.

The chain recombines TRBV20-1 with TRBJ2-3; D is possibly TRBD1 (6 bases). The CDR3 extends over 16 amino acids. Trimming shortened V by 8 bases and J by 7 bases, and 28 bases separated the two germline ends. Germline loops: CDR1 DFQATT, CDR2 SNEGSKA (reference sequence). CDR3 sequence (DNA): TGCAGTCCCAATAAGGGGGTCCAAATATCCACGAATACGCAGTATTTT. Its protein is CSPNKGVQISTNTQYF.

The chain recombines TRBV7-9 with TRBJ2-7; 8 nucleotides agree with TRBD1. Germline V gives CDR1 SEHNR, CDR2 FQNEAQ (reference sequence). V shed 4 bases and J 3 bases; nucleotides not matched to a gene: 8. The CDR3 has 15 amino acids. CDR3 bases: TGTGCCAGCAGCTATAACCGGGACAGGAACTACGAGCAGTACTTC. It codes for CASSYNRDRNYEQYF.

The V call is TRBV14, the J call TRBJ2-7, with 8 bases identical to TRBD2. This CDR3 is 15 amino acids long. V dropped 4 bases and J dropped 5; count of bases not matched to a gene: 10. The germline gives CDR1 SGHDN, CDR2 FVKESK. As DNA, the CDR3 is TGTGCCAGCAGCCCTCCGGGGCGGGGGGCCAACGAGCAGTACTTC. Residues: CASSPPGRGANEQYF.

The genes are TRBV5-6 and TRBJ2-4; D tentatively fits TRBD1 or TRBD2 (5 bases each). Germline V gene data show CDR1 as SGHDT and CDR2 as YYEEEE. This CDR3 has 15 residues. Trimming cost V 0 bases and J 6 bases, with 13 bases left between them. The CDR3 sequence: CASSLVWGSGNIQYF. CDR3 DNA: TGTGCCAGCAGCTTGGTATGGGGGAGTGGAAACATTCAGTACTTC.

This rearrangement joins TRBV9 to TRBJ1-1, with D uncertain. The CDR3 is 12 residues long. Trimming stripped 0 bases from V and 7 bases from J, with 7 bases between. Per the germline V gene, CDR1 is SGDLS and CDR2 is YYNGEE. The chain's CDR3 is CASSVVEDEAFF. The CDR3 DNA reads TGTGCCAGCAGCGTAGTGGAGGATGAAGCTTTCTTT.

This chain connects TRBV6-6 to TRBJ2-1, with 8 bases fitting TRBD1. Germline V CDR1 and CDR2: MNHNY, SVGAGI (reference sequence). This CDR3 is 15 amino acids long. V was pared by 4 bases and J by 3 bases, with 5 bases of the junction left unmatched. The chain's CDR3 is CASSFGQGGYNEQFF. DNA of the CDR3: TGTGCCAGCAGTTTCGGACAGGGCGGCTACAATGAGCAGTTCTTC.

This chain uses TRBV7-9 with TRBJ2-3; D could derive from TRBD1 or TRBD2 (5 bases each). This CDR3 is 16 amino acids long. Germline assignment: CDR1 SEHNR and CDR2 FQNEAQ (reference sequence). Between the trimmed V and J ends, which lost 6 bases and 5 bases, there was a span of 21 bases. The CDR3: CASRKPGRSPVDTQYF. The DNA for the CDR3 is TGTGCCAGCAGGAAACCGGGACGGAGTCCCGTAGATACGCAGTATTTT.

V usage is TRBV29-1 and J usage is TRBJ2-1; D perhaps matches TRBD1 (6 bases). The V gene's germline CDR1 is SQVTM and CDR2 ANQGSEA. The CDR3 covers 12 residues. V dropped 6 bases and J dropped 5 bases, with 11 bases sitting between them. CDR3 protein: CSVVGQNNEQFF. Written as DNA, the CDR3 is TGCAGCGTAGTAGGACAGAACAATGAGCAGTTCTTC.

The V call is TRBV9, the J call TRBJ2-2; D might be TRBD2 (5 bases). The V gene's germline CDR1 is SGDLS and CDR2 YYNGEE. CDR3 length: 13 residues. Trimming stripped 3 bases from V and 3 bases from J, with 6 bases between. This chain's CDR3 is CASSGTYTGELFF. The CDR3 nucleotides read TGTGCCAGCAGCGGGACTTACACCGGGGAGCTGTTTTTT.

The rearrangement links TRBV7-9 to TRBJ2-1; the D is unclear. With 7 bases removed from V and 5 bases from J, the gap between germline ends came to 6 bases. The CDR3 is made up of 11 amino acids. Germline V gene lookup returns CDR1 SEHNR and CDR2 FQNEAQ (reference sequence). CDR3 bases: TGTGCCAGCACCCCGGACAATGAGCAGTTCTTC. Protein product: CASTPDNEQFF.

The gene calls are TRBV12-3 or TRBV12-4 and TRBJ2-1; possible D gene TRBD1, 5 bases. The length of the CDR3 is 14 residues. Trimming took 6 bases from V and 7 from J, leaving 16 bases between them. In DNA form, the CDR3 reads TGTGCCAGCAGCTCCCGCAGGGTGTTAAATGAGCAGTTCTTC. The encoded protein is CASSSRRVLNEQFF.

The chain couples TRBV20-1 to TRBJ2-1; 9 nucleotides agree with TRBD2. The CDR3 spans 15 residues. V shed 6 bases, J shed 6 bases, and the junction held 12 bases outside the gene matches. Germline CDR1 DFQATT, CDR2 SNEGSKA (reference sequence). CDR3 bases: TGCAGTGCCGCTTGGGGACTAGCTACCCCCAATGAGCAGTTCTTC. Translating it yields CSAAWGLATPNEQFF.

This sequence joins TRBV28 and TRBJ2-3, with unresolved D. The CDR3 sequence is 14 residues long. Per the germline V gene, CDR1 is MDHEN and CDR2 is SYDVKM. Trimming cost V 3 bases and J 1 base, with 8 bases left between them. CDR3 DNA sequence: TGTGCCAGCAGTTTCGAGCAGGGCACAGATACGCAGTATTTT. It specifies CASSFEQGTDTQYF.

This chain joins TRBV3-1 and TRBJ2-7, with D perhaps TRBD1 (6 bases). The CDR3 is 15 residues long. The germline CDR1 and CDR2 sequences are LGHDT and YNNKEL (reference sequence). Trimming left V 0 bases short and J 2 bases short, with 11 bases between. CDR3 DNA sequence: TGTGCCAGCAGCCAAGACCGTCCAGGGGCCTACGAGCAGTACTTC. Translation gives CASSQDRPGAYEQYF.

The CDR3 DNA is TGTGCCAGCAGTCCGGGACAGGGGTCGTATGGCTACACCTTC. As protein: CASSPGQGSYGYTF. The chain employs TRBV28 and TRBJ1-2, with TRBD1 matching 10 bases. V lost 5 bases to trimming and J lost 5 bases; unmatched junction nucleotides: 5. The CDR3 runs to 14 residues. Germline V CDR1 and CDR2: MDHEN, SYDVKM.

V and J are TRBV4-1 and TRBJ2-7, with TRBD1 as a possible D gene (6 bases). The ends were cut back, 4 bases at V and 1 base at J, with 11 bases in the middle. Germline V gives CDR1 MGHRA, CDR2 YSYEKL. This CDR3 has 14 residues. CDR3 loop: CASSPWGPSYEQYF. The CDR3, as DNA: TGCGCCAGCAGCCCCTGGGGGCCATCCTACGAGCAGTACTTC.

The chain joins TRBV12-3 or TRBV12-4 to TRBJ1-5, with D unresolved. There are 16 residues in the CDR3. Trimming removed 5 bases at V and 4 bases at J, with 18 bases between. The CDR3 sequence: CASSLSPPLGNQPQHF. The CDR3 region has the DNA TGTGCCAGCAGTCTCTCGCCCCCATTGGGGAATCAGCCCCAGCATTTT.

The genes are TRBV27 and TRBJ2-7, with no clear D. Germline-derived CDR1 and CDR2 are MNHEY and SMNVEV (reference sequence). Trimming took 2 bases from V and 9 from J, leaving 14 bases between them. The CDR3 runs 13 residues. In DNA form, the CDR3 reads TGTGCCAGCAGTTTAGGCGGCAGGATCGGGCAGTACTTC. Its translation: CASSLGGRIGQYF.

This clonotype was found once. The V call is TRBV12-3 or TRBV12-4, the J call TRBJ2-7, with TRBD1 matching over 8 bases. Trimming removed 6 bases from V and 2 bases from J; junction bases left unmatched: 6. This CDR3 is 14 amino acids long. The CDR3 coding sequence is TGTGCCAGCAGCTACCGGGACAGGCCCTACGAGCAGTACTTC. This gives the protein CASSYRDRPYEQYF.

The chain links TRBV3-1 to TRBJ2-1; TRBD2 agrees at 8 bases. Per the germline V gene, CDR1 is LGHDT and CDR2 is YNNKEL (reference sequence). CDR3 size: 15 residues. J lost 4 bases, V lost 1 base, and 3 bases had no gene match. In DNA form, the CDR3 reads TGTGCCAGCAGCCAAGCCAGCGGGGGTTACAATGAGCAGTTCTTC. Its translation: CASSQASGGYNEQFF.